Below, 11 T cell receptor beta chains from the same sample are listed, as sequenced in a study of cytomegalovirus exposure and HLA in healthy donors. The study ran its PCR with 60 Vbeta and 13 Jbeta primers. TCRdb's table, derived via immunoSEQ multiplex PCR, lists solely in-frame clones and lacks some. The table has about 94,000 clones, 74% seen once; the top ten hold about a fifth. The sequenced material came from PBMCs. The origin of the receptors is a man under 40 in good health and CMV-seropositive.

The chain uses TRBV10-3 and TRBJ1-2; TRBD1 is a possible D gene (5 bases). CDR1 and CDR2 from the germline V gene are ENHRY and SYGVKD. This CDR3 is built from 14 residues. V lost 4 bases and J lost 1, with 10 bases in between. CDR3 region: CAISGGQFNYGYTF. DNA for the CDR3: TGTGCCATCAGTGGGGGCCAGTTTAACTATGGCTACACCTTC.

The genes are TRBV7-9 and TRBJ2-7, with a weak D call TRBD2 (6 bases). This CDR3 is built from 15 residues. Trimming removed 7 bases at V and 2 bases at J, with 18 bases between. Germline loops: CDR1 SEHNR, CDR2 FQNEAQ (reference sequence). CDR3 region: CASTPPGTYTYEQYF. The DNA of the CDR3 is TGTGCCAGCACTCCCCCCGGGACTTACACCTACGAGCAGTACTTC. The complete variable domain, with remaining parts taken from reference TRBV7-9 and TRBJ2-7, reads DTGVSQNPRHKITKRGQNVTFRCDPISEHNRLYWYRQTLGQGPEFLTYFQNEAQLEKSRLLSDRFSAERPKGSFSTLEIQRTEQGDSAMYLCASTPPGTYTYEQYFGPGTRLTVT.

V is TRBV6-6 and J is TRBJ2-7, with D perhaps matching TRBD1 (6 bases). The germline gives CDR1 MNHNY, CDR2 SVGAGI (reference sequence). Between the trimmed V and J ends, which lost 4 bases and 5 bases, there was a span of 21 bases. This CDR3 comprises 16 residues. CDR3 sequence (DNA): TGTGCCAGCAGTTTACCAGTTCGGACAGAAGGGGACGAGCAGTACTTC. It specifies CASSLPVRTEGDEQYF.

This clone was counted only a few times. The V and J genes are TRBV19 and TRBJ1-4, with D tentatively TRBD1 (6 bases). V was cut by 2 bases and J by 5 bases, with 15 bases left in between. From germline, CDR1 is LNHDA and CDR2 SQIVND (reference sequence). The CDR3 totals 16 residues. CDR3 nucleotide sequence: TGTGCCAGTAGTATACTCTCTGGGGGCGCGAATGAAAAACTGTTTTTT. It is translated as CASSILSGGANEKLFF.

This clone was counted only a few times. CDR3 sequence reads: CASSMSGGTEAFF. The CDR3 DNA reads as TGTGCCAGTAGTATGTCCGGAGGCACTGAAGCTTTCTTT. The genes are TRBV19 and TRBJ1-1; D is unresolved. This CDR3 comprises 13 residues. CDR1 LNHDA and CDR2 SQIVND come from the germline V gene (reference sequence). Trimming pared 3 bases from V and 4 bases from J, leaving 9 bases between.

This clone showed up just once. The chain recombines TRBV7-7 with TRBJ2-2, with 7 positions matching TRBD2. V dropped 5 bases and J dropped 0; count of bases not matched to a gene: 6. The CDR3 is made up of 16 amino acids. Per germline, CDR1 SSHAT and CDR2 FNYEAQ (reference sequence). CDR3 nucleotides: TGTGCCAGCAGCCCGGGACTAACCACGAACACCGGGGAGCTGTTTTTT. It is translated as CASSPGLTTNTGELFF. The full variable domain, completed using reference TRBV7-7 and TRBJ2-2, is GAGVSQSPRYKVTKRGQDVTLRCDPISSHATLYWYQQALGQGPEFLTYFNYEAQPDKSGLPSDRFSAERPEGSISTLTIQRTEQRDSAMYRCASSPGLTTNTGELFFGEGSRLTVL.

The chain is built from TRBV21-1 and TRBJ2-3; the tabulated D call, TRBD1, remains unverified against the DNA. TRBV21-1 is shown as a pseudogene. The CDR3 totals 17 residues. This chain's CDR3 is CASSKAPKPHTTDTQYF. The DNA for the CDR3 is TGTGCCAGCAGCAAAGCCCCGAAACCCCACACCACAGATACGCAGTATTTT.

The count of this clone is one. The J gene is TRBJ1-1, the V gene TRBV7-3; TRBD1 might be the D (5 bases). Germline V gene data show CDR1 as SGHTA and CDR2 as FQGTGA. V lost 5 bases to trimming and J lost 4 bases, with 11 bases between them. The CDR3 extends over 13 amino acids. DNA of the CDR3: TGTGCCAGCAGCGCCCGGCAGGGCACTGAAGCTTTCTTT. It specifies CASSARQGTEAFF. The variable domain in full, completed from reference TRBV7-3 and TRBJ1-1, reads GAGVSQTPSNKVTEKGKYVELRCDPISGHTALYWYRQSLGQGPEFLIYFQGTGAADDSGLPNDRFFAVRPEGSVSTLKIQRTERGDSAVYLCASSARQGTEAFFGQGTRLTVV.

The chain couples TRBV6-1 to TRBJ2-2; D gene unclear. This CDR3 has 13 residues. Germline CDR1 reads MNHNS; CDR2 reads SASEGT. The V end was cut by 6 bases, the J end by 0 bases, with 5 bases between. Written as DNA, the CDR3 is TGTGCCAGCAGCGAGGCGAACACCGGGGAGCTGTTTTTT. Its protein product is CASSEANTGELFF.

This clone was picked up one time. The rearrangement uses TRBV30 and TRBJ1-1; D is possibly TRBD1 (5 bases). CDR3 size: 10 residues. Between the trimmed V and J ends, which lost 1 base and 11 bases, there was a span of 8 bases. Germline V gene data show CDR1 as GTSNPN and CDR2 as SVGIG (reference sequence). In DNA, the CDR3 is TGTGCCTGGAGTGATCGGGGGGCTTTCTTT. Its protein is CAWSDRGAFF.

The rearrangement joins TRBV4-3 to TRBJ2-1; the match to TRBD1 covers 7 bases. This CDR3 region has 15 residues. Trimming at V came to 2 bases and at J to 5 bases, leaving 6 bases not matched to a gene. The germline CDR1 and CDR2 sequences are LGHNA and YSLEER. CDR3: CASSQNRDSHNEQFF. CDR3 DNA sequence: TGCGCCAGCAGCCAAAACCGGGACAGCCACAATGAGCAGTTCTTC.